Detailed here is one T cell receptor (beta chain). Researchers took RNA transcripts and amplified the TCR beta CDR3 regions from them. First-round RT-PCR targeting the TCR CDR3 was performed with the HTBI primer set. TCRdb reanalysed the multiplex PCR reads using MiXCR and keeps one entry per CDR3 protein. The sample holds over 150,000 distinct CDR3 sequences, roughly a sixth seen once. This sample was taken from a study of T cells in Graves' hyperthyroidism and ophthalmopathy. Germline CDR1 is LNHDA and CDR2 is SQIVND (reference sequence). V lost 4 bases and J lost 6, with 36 bases in between. The CDR3 is 21 residues long. From more than 9.5 ml of fresh peripheral blood, PBMCs were isolated.

The TCR was taken from a woman between 50 and 59 years old with Graves' hyperthyroidism. Material: blood. This chain joins TRBV19 and TRBJ1-2, with unresolved D. CDR3 amino acids: CASSTSRTTSRPSRRFNGYTF. CDR3 DNA: TGTGCCAGTAGTACCTCCCGAACTACGTCTCGTCCGTCACGGCGTTTCAATGGCTACACCTTC. Full variable domain (rest looked up from reference TRBV19 and TRBJ1-2): DGGITQSPKYLFRKEGQNVTLSCEQNLNHDAMYWYRQDPGQGLRLIYYSQIVNDFQKGDIAEGYSVSREKKESFPLTVTSAQKNPTAFYLCASSTSRTTSRPSRRFNGYTFGSGTRLTVV.